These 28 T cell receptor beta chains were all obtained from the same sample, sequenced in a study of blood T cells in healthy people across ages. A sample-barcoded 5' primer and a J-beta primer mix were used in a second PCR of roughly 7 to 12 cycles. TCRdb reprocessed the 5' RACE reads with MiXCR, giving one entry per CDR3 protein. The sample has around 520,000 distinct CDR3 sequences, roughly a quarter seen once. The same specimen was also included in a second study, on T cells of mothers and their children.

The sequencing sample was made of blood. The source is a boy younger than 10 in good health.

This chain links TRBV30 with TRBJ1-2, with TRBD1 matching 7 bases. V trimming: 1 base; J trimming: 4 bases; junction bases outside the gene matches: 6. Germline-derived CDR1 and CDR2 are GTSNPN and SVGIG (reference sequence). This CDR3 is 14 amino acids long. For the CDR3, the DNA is TGTGCCTGGAGTGGAGGACAGGCACGCTATGGCTACACCTTC. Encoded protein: CAWSGGQARYGYTF.

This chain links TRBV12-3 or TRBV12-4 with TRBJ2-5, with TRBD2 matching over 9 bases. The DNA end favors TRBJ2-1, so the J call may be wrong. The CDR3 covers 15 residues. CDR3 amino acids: CASRVSGGHGNEQFF. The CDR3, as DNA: TGTGCCAGCAGAGTTAGCGGGGGCCACGGCAATGAGCAGTTCTTC.

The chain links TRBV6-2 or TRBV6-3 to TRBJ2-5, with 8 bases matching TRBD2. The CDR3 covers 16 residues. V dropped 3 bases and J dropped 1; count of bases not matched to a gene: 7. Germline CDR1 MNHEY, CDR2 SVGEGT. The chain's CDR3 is CASSYPGLDGQETQYF. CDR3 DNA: TGTGCCAGCAGTTATCCGGGACTAGATGGCCAAGAGACCCAGTACTTC.

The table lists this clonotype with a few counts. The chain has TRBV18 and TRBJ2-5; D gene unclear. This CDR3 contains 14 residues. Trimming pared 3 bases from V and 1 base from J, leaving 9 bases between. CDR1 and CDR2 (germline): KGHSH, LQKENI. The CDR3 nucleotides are TGTGCCAGCTCACCCCTTTTAGGCCAAGAGACCCAGTACTTC. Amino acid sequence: CASSPLLGQETQYF.

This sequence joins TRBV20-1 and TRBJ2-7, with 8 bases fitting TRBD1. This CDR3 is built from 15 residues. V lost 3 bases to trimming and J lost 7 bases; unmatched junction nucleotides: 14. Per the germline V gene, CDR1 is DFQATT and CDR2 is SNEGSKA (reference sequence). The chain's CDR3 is CSARREPTGVGEQYF. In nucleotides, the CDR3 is TGCAGTGCTAGGAGGGAACCGACAGGGGTGGGGGAGCAGTACTTC.

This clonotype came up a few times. DNA of the CDR3: TGTGCCAGCTCCACTAGCGGGGCATGGGAGCAGTACTTC. Protein: CASSTSGAWEQYF. The rearrangement joins TRBV12-3 or TRBV12-4 to TRBJ2-7, with TRBD2 matching 10 bases. The CDR3 runs 13 residues. J lost 7 bases, V lost 8 bases, and 8 bases had no gene match.

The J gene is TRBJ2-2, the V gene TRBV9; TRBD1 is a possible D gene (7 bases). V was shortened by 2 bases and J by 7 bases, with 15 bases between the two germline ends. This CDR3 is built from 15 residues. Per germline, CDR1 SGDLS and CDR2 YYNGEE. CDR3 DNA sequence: TGTGCCAGCAGCGTCTTGTGGCAGGGGGGCGGGGAGCTGTTTTTT. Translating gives CASSVLWQGGGELFF.

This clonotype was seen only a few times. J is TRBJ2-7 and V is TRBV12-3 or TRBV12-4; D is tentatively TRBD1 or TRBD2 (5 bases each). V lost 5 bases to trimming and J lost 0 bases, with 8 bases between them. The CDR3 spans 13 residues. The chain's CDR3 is CASSTGTSYEQYF. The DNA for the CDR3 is TGTGCCAGCAGTACCGGGACCTCCTACGAGCAGTACTTC.

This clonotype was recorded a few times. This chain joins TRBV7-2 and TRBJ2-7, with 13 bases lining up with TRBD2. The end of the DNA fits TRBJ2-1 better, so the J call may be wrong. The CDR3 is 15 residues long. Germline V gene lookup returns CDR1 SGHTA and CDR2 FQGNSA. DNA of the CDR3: TGTGCCAGCAGCTCCTTGACTAGCGGGGGGCATGAGCAGTTCTTC. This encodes CASSSLTSGGHEQFF.

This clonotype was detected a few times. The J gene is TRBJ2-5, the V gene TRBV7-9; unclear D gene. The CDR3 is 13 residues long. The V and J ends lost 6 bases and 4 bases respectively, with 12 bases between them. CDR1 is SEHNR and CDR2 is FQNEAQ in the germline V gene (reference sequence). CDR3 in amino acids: CASRDAAPETQYF. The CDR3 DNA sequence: TGTGCCAGCAGAGATGCGGCCCCAGAGACCCAGTACTTC.

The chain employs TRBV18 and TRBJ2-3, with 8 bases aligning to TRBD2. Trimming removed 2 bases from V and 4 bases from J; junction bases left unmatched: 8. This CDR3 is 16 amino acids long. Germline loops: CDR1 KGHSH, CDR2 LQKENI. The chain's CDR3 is CASSPGLAGIADTQYF. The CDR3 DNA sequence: TGTGCCAGCTCACCAGGGTTAGCGGGAATCGCAGATACGCAGTATTTT.

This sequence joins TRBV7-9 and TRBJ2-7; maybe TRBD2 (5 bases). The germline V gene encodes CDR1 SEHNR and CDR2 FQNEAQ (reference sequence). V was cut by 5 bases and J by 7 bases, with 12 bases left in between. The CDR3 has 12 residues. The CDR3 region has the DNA TGTGCCAGCAGCCAACCTACGGGGGAGCAGTACTTC. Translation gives CASSQPTGEQYF.

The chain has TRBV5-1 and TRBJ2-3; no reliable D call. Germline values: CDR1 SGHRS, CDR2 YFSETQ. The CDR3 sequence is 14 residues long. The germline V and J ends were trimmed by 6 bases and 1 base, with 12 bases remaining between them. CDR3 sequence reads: CASNSDAGTDTQYF. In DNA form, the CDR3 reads TGCGCCAGCAATTCTGACGCAGGCACAGATACGCAGTATTTT. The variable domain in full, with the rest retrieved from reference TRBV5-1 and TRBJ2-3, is KAGVTQTPRYLIKTRGQQVTLSCSPISGHRSVSWYQQTPGQGLQFLFEYFSETQRNKGNFPGRFSGRQFSNSRSEMNVSTLELGDSALYLCASNSDAGTDTQYFGPGTRLTVL.

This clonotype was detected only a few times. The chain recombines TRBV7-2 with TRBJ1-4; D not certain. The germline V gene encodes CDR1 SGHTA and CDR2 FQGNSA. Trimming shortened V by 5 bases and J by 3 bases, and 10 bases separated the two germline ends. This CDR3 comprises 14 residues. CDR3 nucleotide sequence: TGTGCCAGCAGCCAGAGTTCCTCTAATGAAAAACTGTTTTTT. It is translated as CASSQSSSNEKLFF.

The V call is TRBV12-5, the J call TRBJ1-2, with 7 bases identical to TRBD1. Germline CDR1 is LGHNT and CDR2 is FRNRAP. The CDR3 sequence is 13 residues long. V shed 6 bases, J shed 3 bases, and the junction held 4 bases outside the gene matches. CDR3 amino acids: CASGSTGDYGYTF. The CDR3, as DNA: TGTGCTAGTGGCAGTACAGGGGACTATGGCTACACCTTC.

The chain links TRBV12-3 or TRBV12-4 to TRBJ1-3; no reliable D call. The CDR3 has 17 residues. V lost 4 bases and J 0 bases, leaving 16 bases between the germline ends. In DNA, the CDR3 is TGTGCCAGCAGTTCCCAAAATTTACCGAACTCTGGAAACACCATATATTTT. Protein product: CASSSQNLPNSGNTIYF.

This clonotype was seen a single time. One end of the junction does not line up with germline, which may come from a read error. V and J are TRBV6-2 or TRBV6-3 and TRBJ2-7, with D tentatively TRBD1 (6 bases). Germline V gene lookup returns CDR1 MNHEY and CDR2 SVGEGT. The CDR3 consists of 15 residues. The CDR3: CASTRGPSESCEQYF. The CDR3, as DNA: TGTGCCAGCACCAGGGGCCCCAGCGAATCCTGCGAGCAGTACTTC.

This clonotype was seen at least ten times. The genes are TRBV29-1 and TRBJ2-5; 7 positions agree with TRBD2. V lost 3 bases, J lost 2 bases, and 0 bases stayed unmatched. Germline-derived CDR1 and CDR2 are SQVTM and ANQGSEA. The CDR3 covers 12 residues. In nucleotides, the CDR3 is TGCAGCGTTGACGGGGGGCAAGAGACCCAGTACTTC. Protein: CSVDGGQETQYF.

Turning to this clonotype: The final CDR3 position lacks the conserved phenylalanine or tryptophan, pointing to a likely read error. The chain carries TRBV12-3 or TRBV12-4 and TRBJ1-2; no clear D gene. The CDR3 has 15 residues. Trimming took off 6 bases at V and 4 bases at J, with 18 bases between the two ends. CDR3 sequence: CASSPSHSASYGYTL. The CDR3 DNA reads TGTGCCAGCAGCCCTTCCCACAGTGCCTCCTATGGCTACACCCTC.

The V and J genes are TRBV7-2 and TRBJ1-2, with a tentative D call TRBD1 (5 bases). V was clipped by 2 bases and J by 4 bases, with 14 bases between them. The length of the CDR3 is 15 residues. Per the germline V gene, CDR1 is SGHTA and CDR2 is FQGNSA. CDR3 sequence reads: CASSLLGSGGYGYTF. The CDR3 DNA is TGTGCCAGCAGCTTATTGGGGTCGGGGGGCTATGGCTACACCTTC.

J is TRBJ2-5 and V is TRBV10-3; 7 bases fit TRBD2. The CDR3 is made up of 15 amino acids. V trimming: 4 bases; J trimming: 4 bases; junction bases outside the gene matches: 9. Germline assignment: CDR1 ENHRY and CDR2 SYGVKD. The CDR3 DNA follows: TGTGCCATCAGTGGGGCTAGCGGTCCGGGAGAGACCCAGTACTTC. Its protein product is CAISGASGPGETQYF.

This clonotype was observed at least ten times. The CDR3 region has the DNA TGTGCCAGCAGTTTCCTGGGGGGCGGCTACACCTTC. Protein sequence: CASSFLGGGYTF. The chain joins TRBV12-3 or TRBV12-4 to TRBJ1-2; D might be TRBD1 (6 bases). V lost 3 bases to trimming and J lost 8 bases, with 10 bases between them. This CDR3 has 12 residues.

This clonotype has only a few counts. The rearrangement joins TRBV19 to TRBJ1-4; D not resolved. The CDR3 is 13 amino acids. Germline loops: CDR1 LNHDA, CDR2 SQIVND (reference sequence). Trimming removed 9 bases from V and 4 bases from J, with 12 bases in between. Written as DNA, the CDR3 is TGTGCCAGCAACCGGGGTGATAATGAAAAACTGTTTTTT. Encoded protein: CASNRGDNEKLFF.

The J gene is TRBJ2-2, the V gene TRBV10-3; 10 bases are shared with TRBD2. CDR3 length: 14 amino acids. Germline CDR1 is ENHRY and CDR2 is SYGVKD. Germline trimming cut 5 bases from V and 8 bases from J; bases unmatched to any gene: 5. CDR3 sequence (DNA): TGTGCCATCAGTCCCGAGACTAGCGGGGGGGAGCTGTTTTTT. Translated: CAISPETSGGELFF.

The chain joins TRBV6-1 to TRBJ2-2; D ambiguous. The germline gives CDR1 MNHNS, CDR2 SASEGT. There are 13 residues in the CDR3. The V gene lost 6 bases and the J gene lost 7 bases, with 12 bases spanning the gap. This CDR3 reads CASSALGGGELFF. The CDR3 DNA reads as TGTGCCAGCAGCGCCTTAGGCGGCGGGGAGCTGTTTTTT.

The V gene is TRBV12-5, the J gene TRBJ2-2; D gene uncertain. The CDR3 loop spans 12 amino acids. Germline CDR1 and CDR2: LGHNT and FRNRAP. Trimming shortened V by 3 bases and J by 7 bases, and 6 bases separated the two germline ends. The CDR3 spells CASGLEVGELFF. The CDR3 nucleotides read TGTGCTAGTGGTTTAGAGGTCGGGGAGCTGTTTTTT. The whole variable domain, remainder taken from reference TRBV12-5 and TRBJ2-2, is DARVTQTPRHKVTEMGQEVTMRCQPILGHNTVFWYRQTMMQGLELLAYFRNRAPLDDSGMPKDRFSAEMPDATLATLKIQPSEPRDSAVYFCASGLEVGELFFGEGSRLTVL.

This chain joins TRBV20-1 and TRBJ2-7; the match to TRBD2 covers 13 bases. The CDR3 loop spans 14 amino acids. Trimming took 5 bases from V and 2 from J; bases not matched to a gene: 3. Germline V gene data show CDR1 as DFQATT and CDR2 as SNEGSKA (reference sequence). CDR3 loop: CSAGLAGAAYEQYF. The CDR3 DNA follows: TGCAGTGCTGGACTAGCGGGAGCCGCCTACGAGCAGTACTTC.

Written as DNA, the CDR3 is TGTGCCAGCAGTCGGTTCTCTGGAAACACCATATATTTT. This translates into CASSRFSGNTIYF. The chain uses TRBV12-3 or TRBV12-4 and TRBJ1-3; D gene unclear. This CDR3 spans 13 amino acids. V was cut by 5 bases and J by 0 bases, with 5 bases left in between.